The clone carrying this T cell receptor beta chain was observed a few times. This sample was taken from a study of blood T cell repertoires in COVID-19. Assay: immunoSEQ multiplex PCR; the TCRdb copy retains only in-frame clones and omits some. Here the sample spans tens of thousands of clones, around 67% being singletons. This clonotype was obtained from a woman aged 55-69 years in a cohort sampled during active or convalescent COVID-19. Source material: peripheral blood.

CDR3 DNA: TGTGCCAGCAGCTTAGCACTAGCCGGCAATGAGCAGTTCTTC. This translates into CASSLALAGNEQFF. The chain combines TRBV7-2 with TRBJ2-1; possibly TRBD2 for D (6 bases). The CDR3 has 14 amino acids. From germline, CDR1 is SGHTA and CDR2 FQGNSA. Trimming removed 0 bases from V and 6 bases from J, with 9 bases in between.